This is a list of T cell receptor beta chains from one sample in a study of blood T cell repertoires in COVID-19. The assay was immunoSEQ multiplex PCR, and TCRdb's table has in-frame clones only and misses some. In the table there are around 97,000 clones, 87% of which are singletons. The sample taken for sequencing was peripheral blood. Receptor source: a human donor in a cohort sampled during active COVID-19. Each CDR3 is given with its conserved first and last residue. A D gene is named only where the DNA matches it firmly. Size is stated for part of the rows, as once, few or many counts, or as a class when the clone is expanded.

TRBV4-1	.	TRBD1	TRBJ2-2	CASTAGTGGIGELFF	TGCGCCAGCACCGCCGGGACAGGGGGGATCGGGGAGCTGTTTTTT
TRBV6-5	.	TRBD1	TRBJ1-2	CASSKDRFGGYTF	TGTGCCAGCAGTAAGGACAGGTTTGGTGGCTACACCTTC
TRBV6-5	once	TRBD1	TRBJ1-1	CASSALTGDTEAFF	TGTGCCAGCAGCGCCTTAACAGGGGACACTGAAGCTTTCTTT
TRBV9	.	TRBD1	TRBJ2-1	CASSAGTGGLDEQFF	TGTGCCAGCAGCGCCGGGACAGGGGGCTTGGATGAGCAGTTCTTC
TRBV19	once	.	TRBJ1-2	CASSISPVPGYGYTF	TGTGCCAGTAGTATATCTCCGGTCCCAGGATATGGCTACACCTTC
TRBV5-6	.	.	TRBJ1-2	CASSRNYDRSYTF	TGTGCCAGCAGCCGAAACTATGACAGGTCCTACACCTTC
TRBV19	.	.	TRBJ1-2	CASTRGRGDYGYTF	TGTGCCAGTACCCGGGGGAGGGGGGACTATGGCTACACCTTC
TRBV7-9	.	.	TRBJ2-3	CASSLWAGNTDTQYF	TGTGCCAGCAGCTTATGGGCGGGGAACACAGATACGCAGTATTTT
TRBV6-5	.	.	TRBJ1-2	CASTQRQGRHGYTF	TGTGCCAGCACTCAGAGGCAGGGAAGGCATGGCTACACCTTC
TRBV7-3	.	TRBD2	TRBJ2-7	CASSQGLAGEQYF	TGTGCCAGCAGCCAAGGACTAGCGGGAGAGCAGTACTTC
TRBV4-2	once	TRBD2	TRBJ2-7	CASSQAGTSGVLVEQYF	TGTGCCAGCAGCCAGGCCGGGACTAGCGGGGTCCTCGTCGAGCAGTACTTC
TRBV12-3/TRBV12-4	.	TRBD1	TRBJ2-7	CASRPDRVNEQYF	TGTGCCAGCAGACCGGACAGGGTGAACGAGCAGTACTTC
TRBV5-1	.	.	TRBJ2-7	CASSLAAENEQYF	TGCGCCAGCAGCTTGGCCGCAGAAAACGAGCAGTACTTC
TRBV5-6	.	TRBD1	TRBJ1-5	CASSPERDREDPQPQHF	TGTGCCAGCAGCCCCGAGCGGGACAGGGAGGACCCGCAGCCCCAGCATTTT
TRBV19	.	TRBD1	TRBJ2-1	CARGTGESSYNEQFF	TGTGCCAGAGGAACAGGGGAAAGCTCCTACAATGAGCAGTTCTTC
TRBV11-3	.	.	TRBJ2-2	CASSLVDTGSGELFF	TGTGCCAGCAGCTTAGTCGATACAGGGTCCGGGGAGCTGTTTTTT
TRBV4-1	.	TRBD2	TRBJ2-1	CASSRLAGGSYEQFF	TGCGCCAGCAGCCGACTAGCGGGAGGGAGCTATGAGCAGTTCTTC
TRBV5-1	.	.	TRBJ2-7	CASQAGPAGEQYF	TGCGCCAGCCAAGCGGGCCCGGCGGGCGAGCAGTACTTC
TRBV6-7	.	.	TRBJ1-2	CASSYGRIYGYTF	TGTGCCAGCAGTTACGGCAGAATATATGGCTACACCTTC
TRBV7-3	.	.	TRBJ2-3	CASSKPGIVPTDTQYF	TGTGCCAGCAGTAAACCAGGGATTGTACCTACAGATACGCAGTATTTT
TRBV28	once	TRBD1	TRBJ1-1	CASSLFGQGGRNTEAFF	TGTGCCAGCAGTTTATTCGGACAGGGTGGTAGAAACACTGAAGCTTTCTTT
TRBV9	.	TRBD1	TRBJ1-2	CASSRDRANYGYTF	TGTGCCAGCAGCCGGGACAGGGCTAACTATGGCTACACCTTC